This entry lists 29 T cell receptor beta chains sequenced from one sample in a study of blood T cells in healthy people across ages. Then a second PCR, running roughly 7 to 11 cycles, was carried out with a sample-barcoded 5' primer and a J-beta primer mix. TCRdb re-called the 5' RACE reads with MiXCR, one entry per CDR3 protein. The repertoire consists of approximately 1.5 million distinct CDR3 sequences, with 30% to 35% occurring once and the leading ten covering around 11%. Material: blood. The receptor source for this set is a woman in her twenties or thirties in good health.

The rearrangement uses TRBV4-1 and TRBJ2-2, with a tentative D call TRBD2 (5 bases). The V end lost 10 bases, the J end lost 0 bases, and 12 bases lay between the germline ends. This CDR3 is built from 14 residues. Per the germline V gene, CDR1 is MGHRA and CDR2 is YSYEKL. CDR3 DNA: TGCGCCACTGGGAGAGGGCCGAACACCGGGGAGCTGTTTTTT. This translates into CATGRGPNTGELFF.

A note on this clonotype: This could be a read error, since a much larger clone is one nucleotide away. The chain recombines TRBV28 with TRBJ2-3; TRBD2 aligns across 9 bases. The CDR3 has 14 residues. Germline V gene lookup returns CDR1 MDHEN and CDR2 SYDVKM. Here the CDR3 DNA reads TGTACCAGCAGGCGGGAGGGCCTTGCAGATACGCAGTATTTT. Its protein product is CTSRREGLADTQYF.

The table lists this clonotype with many counts. This sequence joins TRBV29-1 and TRBJ1-2; tentative D call: TRBD1 (5 bases). The CDR3 length is 12 residues. Germline V lookup: CDR1 SQVTM, CDR2 ANQGSEA. Between the trimmed V and J ends, which lost 4 bases and 1 base, there was a span of 7 bases. The CDR3 DNA reads as TGCAGCGTTGGACAGCATAACTATGGCTACACCTTC. This codes for CSVGQHNYGYTF.

This clonotype was found a few times. The rearrangement uses TRBV20-1 and TRBJ2-4; 7 nucleotides align to TRBD2. The length of the CDR3 is 14 residues. Looked up from germline, CDR1 is DFQATT and CDR2 is SNEGSKA (reference sequence). J lost 6 bases, V lost 5 bases, and 10 bases had no gene match. The DNA for the CDR3 is TGCAGTGCTCACCCCAGCGGGGTGATAAACATTCAGTACTTC. Its translation is CSAHPSGVINIQYF.

J is TRBJ2-7 and V is TRBV12-3 or TRBV12-4; TRBD2 matches at 7 bases. V lost 7 bases to trimming and J lost 6 bases; unmatched junction nucleotides: 15. There are 15 residues in the CDR3. CDR3 sequence (DNA): TGTGCCAGCAATCCCCGGGGGGAGGGCAGAACCGAGCAGTACTTC. This translates into CASNPRGEGRTEQYF.

This clonotype was observed a few times. At one end the junction does not follow the germline gene, possibly because of a read error. This chain links TRBV4-2 with TRBJ2-1; D is possibly TRBD2 (7 bases). Germline-derived CDR1 and CDR2 are LGHNA and YNFKEQ. The CDR3 has 18 residues. The CDR3 reads CASRQEVGGLSSYNEQFF. DNA for the CDR3: TGTGCCAGCAGGCAAGAAGTGGGGGGGCTCAGCTCCTACAATGAGCAGTTCTTC.

For this clonotype: Because it lacks the conserved phenylalanine or tryptophan at the end, this CDR3 is likely a read error. V gene TRBV5-1 combines with J gene TRBJ2-7; no firm D call. From germline, CDR1 is SGHRS and CDR2 YFSETQ. There are 15 residues in the CDR3. Trimming removed 0 bases from V and 1 base from J, with 11 bases in between. The CDR3: CASSLGPLLSYEQYY. The CDR3, as DNA: TGCGCCAGCAGCTTGGGACCCTTGCTTTCCTACGAGCAGTACTAC.

This sequence joins TRBV30 and TRBJ2-5; no firm D call. Germline V gene data show CDR1 as GTSNPN and CDR2 as SVGIG (reference sequence). CDR3 length equals 12 residues. The V and J ends lost 2 bases and 4 bases respectively, with 8 bases between them. The chain's CDR3 is CAWSNMGETQYF. For the CDR3, the DNA is TGTGCCTGGAGTAATATGGGAGAGACCCAGTACTTC.

This CDR3 reads CSANALGQAGSEQYF. In DNA, the CDR3 is TGCAGTGCTAACGCCTTGGGACAGGCTGGTTCCGAGCAGTACTTC. The chain couples TRBV20-1 to TRBJ2-5, with 8 nucleotides matching TRBD1. The end of the DNA fits TRBJ2-7 better, so the J call may be wrong. The germline CDR1 and CDR2 sequences are DFQATT and SNEGSKA (reference sequence). The CDR3 consists of 15 residues.

The J gene is TRBJ2-1, the V gene TRBV6-2 or TRBV6-3; TRBD2 aligns across 12 bases. V shed 4 bases, J shed 0 bases, and the junction held 13 bases outside the gene matches. Germline loops: CDR1 MNHEY, CDR2 SVGEGT. The CDR3 sequence is 20 residues long. The CDR3 spells CASSSMTSGGYRSSYNEQFF. The CDR3 DNA reads TGTGCCAGCAGTTCAATGACTAGCGGGGGCTATCGGAGCTCCTACAATGAGCAGTTCTTC.

V is TRBV14 and J is TRBJ2-3; tentatively, D is TRBD1 (5 bases). The V end was cut by 0 bases, the J end by 1 base, with 17 bases between. Germline V gene lookup returns CDR1 SGHDN and CDR2 FVKESK. This CDR3 region has 18 residues. CDR3 DNA: TGTGCCAGCAGCCAAGATCGGCCTGGTACAGGCCGCACAGATACGCAGTATTTT. Translating gives CASSQDRPGTGRTDTQYF. Using reference TRBV14 and TRBJ2-3 for the parts outside the CDR3, the full variable domain is EAGVTQFPSHSVIEKGQTVTLRCDPISGHDNLYWYRRVMGKEIKFLLHFVKESKQDESGMPNNRFLAERTGGTYSTLKVQPAELEDSGVYFCASSQDRPGTGRTDTQYFGPGTRLTVL.

The sample holds a few counts of this clonotype. The chain is built from TRBV5-1 and TRBJ2-3; no clear D. Germline V lookup: CDR1 SGHRS, CDR2 YFSETQ. Trimming shortened V by 7 bases and J by 0 bases, and 15 bases separated the two germline ends. CDR3 length: 15 amino acids. CDR3 region: CASRSYSYSTDTQYF. DNA of the CDR3: TGCGCCAGCCGCTCCTACTCCTACAGCACAGATACGCAGTATTTT.

The sample holds one count of this clonotype. This chain joins TRBV28 and TRBJ2-5, with 16 positions matching TRBD2. The J call may be faulty, since TRBJ2-7 better matches the DNA end. In germline, CDR1 is MDHEN, CDR2 SYDVKM. The CDR3 is 19 amino acids. The CDR3 region has the DNA TGTGCCAGCAGTATTTCCCGGGGGACTAGCGGGAGGGCCCGTTACGAGCAGTACTTC. It specifies CASSISRGTSGRARYEQYF.

This rearrangement joins TRBV28 to TRBJ2-1, with 11 bases aligning to TRBD2. The CDR3 runs 15 residues. Trimming took 11 bases from V and 8 from J; bases not matched to a gene: 14. Germline values: CDR1 MDHEN, CDR2 SYDVKM. This chain's CDR3 is CAGTHSGRAFHEQFF. In nucleotides, the CDR3 is TGTGCCGGCACCCATAGCGGGAGGGCCTTTCATGAGCAGTTCTTC.

This clonotype has a handful of counts. The rearrangement joins TRBV3-1 to TRBJ1-2, with 7 positions matching TRBD1. The length of the CDR3 is 15 residues. Unmatched junction bases numbered 9, after V lost 5 bases and J lost 3 bases. Germline values: CDR1 LGHDT, CDR2 YNNKEL (reference sequence). In nucleotides, the CDR3 is TGTGCCAGCAGCGACCGGGACAGAAACCACTATGGCTACACCTTC. As protein: CASSDRDRNHYGYTF.

This clonotype was observed a few times. The chain has TRBV11-1 and TRBJ2-7; D is uncertain. The CDR3 runs to 11 residues. Germline lookup yields CDR1 SGHAT and CDR2 FQDESV (reference sequence). V gave up 10 bases and J gave up 6 bases, with 13 bases separating them. The CDR3 reads CATLSSGEQYF. The CDR3 DNA follows: TGTGCCACGCTGTCCAGTGGCGAGCAGTACTTC. Together with reference TRBV11-1 and TRBJ2-7, the CDR3 gives the full variable domain: EAEVAQSPRYKITEKSQAVAFWCDPISGHATLYWYRQILGQGPELLVQFQDESVVDDSQLPKDRFSAERLKGVDSTLKIQPAELGDSAMYLCATLSSGEQYFGPGTRLTVT.

This chain uses TRBV4-1 with TRBJ1-1, with D unclear. V shed 0 bases and J shed 4 bases, with 12 bases lying between them. The CDR3 is 15 amino acids. Germline assignment: CDR1 MGHRA and CDR2 YSYEKL. The CDR3 loop reads CASSQELVFVTEAFF. The CDR3 DNA reads TGCGCCAGCAGCCAAGAGCTGGTGTTCGTCACTGAAGCTTTCTTT.

In regard to this clonotype: This clone may be a read error of a much larger clone one base away. This chain connects TRBV20-1 to TRBJ2-1; D is unclear. There are 14 residues in the CDR3. Germline CDR1 is DFQATT and CDR2 is SNEGSKA (reference sequence). The V end was cut by 1 base, the J end by 9 bases, with 16 bases between. This chain's CDR3 is CSARVLGVLAEQFF. CDR3 DNA sequence: TGCAGTGCTAGAGTTTTGGGCGTGTTGGCTGAGCAGTTCTTC.

The chain links TRBV29-1 to TRBJ2-5; D unclear. The end of the DNA is better explained by TRBJ2-7, so the J call may be wrong. Germline loops: CDR1 SQVTM, CDR2 ANQGSEA. This CDR3 is built from 12 residues. CDR3 in DNA: TGCAGCGTCGCAGGCGGTGGCTACGAGCAGTACTTC. Its protein product is CSVAGGGYEQYF.

This clonotype occurred many times. CDR3 sequence: CASSGNYEQYF. The CDR3 coding sequence is TGTGCCAGCTCAGGAAACTACGAGCAGTACTTC. The V and J genes are TRBV6-1 and TRBJ2-7; D is ambiguous. This CDR3 has 11 amino acids. Trimming took off 8 bases at V and 3 bases at J, with 8 bases between the two ends. Germline values: CDR1 MNHNS, CDR2 SASEGT.

On this clonotype itself: An end of the junction does not agree with germline; a read error may underlie this. The V call is TRBV2, the J call TRBJ2-1; 7 positions agree with TRBD1. The DNA end is more similar to TRBJ2-7, so the J call may be wrong. Germline V gene data show CDR1 as SNHLY and CDR2 as FYNNEI. The CDR3 is made up of 13 amino acids. CDR3 sequence (DNA): TGCGCCAGCAGTGGGGGACAGCAATACGAGCAGTACTTC. Its protein product is CASSGGQQYEQYF.

The genes are TRBV20-1 and TRBJ2-7; tentatively, D is TRBD1 (6 bases). There are 13 residues in the CDR3. The V end lost 1 base, the J end lost 4 bases, and 11 bases lay between the germline ends. Germline V gives CDR1 DFQATT, CDR2 SNEGSKA (reference sequence). The CDR3 region has the DNA TGCAGTGCTAGAGCGGGACAAGGATACGAGCAGTACTTC. Protein product: CSARAGQGYEQYF.

The chain couples TRBV5-1 to TRBJ2-6; the D gene is possibly TRBD2 (6 bases). The CDR3 totals 15 residues. The germline gives CDR1 SGHRS, CDR2 YFSETQ. V was trimmed by 5 bases and J by 6 bases, leaving 15 bases between them. CDR3 sequence reads: CASREGSTEANVLTF. The CDR3 DNA reads as TGCGCCAGCAGGGAGGGTTCTACTGAGGCCAACGTCCTGACTTTC.

The chain joins TRBV11-2 to TRBJ2-7, with D unclear. Between the trimmed V and J ends, which lost 5 bases and 3 bases, there was a span of 17 bases. The CDR3 covers 15 residues. Germline values: CDR1 SGHAT, CDR2 FQNNGV. The CDR3 DNA sequence: TGTGCCAGCAGCCTCGACATAACCCGAATCTACGAGCAGTACTTC. Translation: CASSLDITRIYEQYF.

The chain employs TRBV4-1 and TRBJ2-1; 10 nucleotides agree with TRBD2. Germline CDR1 reads MGHRA; CDR2 reads YSYEKL. Unmatched junction bases numbered 10, after V lost 6 bases and J lost 8 bases. The CDR3 contains 15 residues. The CDR3 reads CASSSRERGGDEQFF. Here the CDR3 DNA reads TGCGCCAGCAGTAGCCGGGAGCGGGGGGGCGATGAGCAGTTCTTC.

This clonotype was observed a few times. The chain is built from TRBV5-1 and TRBJ2-3, with D tentatively TRBD1 (5 bases). Germline loops: CDR1 SGHRS, CDR2 YFSETQ. The CDR3 consists of 15 residues. With 4 bases removed from V and 1 base from J, the gap between germline ends came to 13 bases. The CDR3, as DNA: TGCGCCAGCAGCCCATCAGGGTTTGGCACAGATACGCAGTATTTT. Translating it yields CASSPSGFGTDTQYF.

The V call is TRBV20-1, the J call TRBJ2-7, with D possibly being TRBD1 (5 bases). The CDR3 spans 12 residues. Between the trimmed V and J ends, which lost 6 bases and 1 base, there was a span of 10 bases. In germline, CDR1 is DFQATT, CDR2 SNEGSKA (reference sequence). CDR3 bases: TGCAGTGCACAGGACAATTCCTACGAGCAGTACTTC. Translated: CSAQDNSYEQYF.

This clonotype was observed a few times. The chain combines TRBV9 with TRBJ2-5, with no clear D. The CDR3 has 14 residues. CDR1 is SGDLS and CDR2 is YYNGEE in the germline V gene. Trimming stripped 2 bases from V and 3 bases from J, with 11 bases between. As DNA, the CDR3 is TGTGCCAGCAGCGTGGCAAGAGACGAAGAGACCCAGTACTTC. This encodes CASSVARDEETQYF.

In this sample, this clonotype turned up a few times. CDR3 nucleotide sequence: TGTGCCAGCAACGCGCCGGGACAGCTCGTCGAGCAGTACTTC. Protein sequence: CASNAPGQLVEQYF. The V and J genes are TRBV6-1 and TRBJ2-7; TRBD1 agrees at 7 bases. The CDR3 sequence is 14 residues long. From germline, CDR1 is MNHNS and CDR2 SASEGT. The trim removed 7 bases at V and 6 bases at J, leaving 12 bases unmatched.